Listed below are T cell receptor beta chains from one sample, sequenced in a study of T cells in Graves' hyperthyroidism and ophthalmopathy. TCRdb reprocessed the multiplex PCR reads with MiXCR, giving one entry per CDR3 protein. The sample has around 600,000 distinct CDR3 sequences, about 14% seen once. Sequencing input: blood. All receptors derive from a woman between 45 and 60 years old with Graves' ophthalmopathy. The conserved cysteine and the conserved F or W are not part of the CDR3 here. Each record gives: V gene, D gene, J gene, CDR3 protein. The D gene is left open where the match is weak.

V: TRBV24-1
D: TRBD2
J: TRBJ2-1
CDR3: ATGTSGRAGGGHNEQF

V: TRBV5-6
D: TRBD2
J: TRBJ2-3
CDR3: ASSEGGRPTDTQY

V: TRBV11-2
D: TRBD2
J: TRBJ2-7
CDR3: ASSRGGASYYEQY

V: TRBV6-1
D: TRBD2
J: TRBJ2-3
CDR3: ASSSTGTSGTSTDTQY

V: TRBV9
D: TRBD2
J: TRBJ2-1
CDR3: ASSALAGGAYNEQF

V: TRBV24-1
D: TRBD2
J: TRBJ2-3
CDR3: ATSDPSGRAGADTQY

V: TRBV5-1
D: TRBD1
J: TRBJ2-7
CDR3: ASRGQPTYEQY

V: TRBV12-3/TRBV12-4
D: .
J: TRBJ1-5
CDR3: ASSLSWGAGQPQH

V: TRBV7-8
D: .
J: TRBJ2-5
CDR3: ASSLAGGWETQY

V: TRBV10-3
D: .
J: TRBJ2-6
CDR3: AISAWDGGFTSGANVLT

V: TRBV6-1
D: .
J: TRBJ1-1
CDR3: ASRIPGQNTEAF

V: TRBV9
D: TRBD1
J: TRBJ2-1
CDR3: ASSPGTESYSEQF

V: TRBV29-1
D: TRBD1
J: TRBJ1-2
CDR3: SVETGSYGYT

V: TRBV6-2/TRBV6-3
D: .
J: TRBJ1-5
CDR3: ASSYSIGSNQPQH

V: TRBV6-2/TRBV6-3
D: TRBD1
J: TRBJ1-2
CDR3: ASSYVQGADGYT

V: TRBV5-5
D: .
J: TRBJ2-7
CDR3: ASSLVDTLSYEQY

V: TRBV29-1
D: TRBD2
J: TRBJ2-7
CDR3: SVHTLSGVHYEQY